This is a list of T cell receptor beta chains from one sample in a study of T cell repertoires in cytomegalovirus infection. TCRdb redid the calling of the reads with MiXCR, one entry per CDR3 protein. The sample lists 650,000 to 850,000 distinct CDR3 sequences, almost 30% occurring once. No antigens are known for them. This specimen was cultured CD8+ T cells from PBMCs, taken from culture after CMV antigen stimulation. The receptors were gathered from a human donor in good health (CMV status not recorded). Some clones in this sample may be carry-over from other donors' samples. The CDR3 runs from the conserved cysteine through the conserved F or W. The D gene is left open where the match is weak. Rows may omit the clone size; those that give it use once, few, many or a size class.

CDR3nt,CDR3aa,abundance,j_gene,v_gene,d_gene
TGTGCCAGCAGTTACCCCCCAGAGACAGAAAGGGTTTACAATGAGCAGTTCTTC,CASSYPPETERVYNEQFF,few,TRBJ2-1,TRBV6-2/TRBV6-3,.
TGCGCCAGCAGTACCAGCTCTGGAAACACCATATATTTT,CASSTSSGNTIYF,.,TRBJ1-3,TRBV4-1,.
TGTGCCAGCAGTTTTTTTGCGGGGTCGGACTCCAATGAGCAGTTCTTC,CASSFFAGSDSNEQFF,.,TRBJ2-1,TRBV27,.
TGTGCCAGCAGCAGTCGACAGGGGGCTAACGAGCAGTACTTC,CASSSRQGANEQYF,.,TRBJ2-7,TRBV7-4,TRBD1
TGTGCCAGCAGCTTAGCGGTGAAGGCAGGGAACACTGAAGCTTTCTTT,CASSLAVKAGNTEAFF,.,TRBJ1-1,TRBV7-9,.
TGTGCCAGCAGCTTTTCCGCAGCACCCTCTCCACACAATGAGCAGTTCTTC,CASSFSAAPSPHNEQFF,.,TRBJ2-1,TRBV5-6,.
TGTGCCATCAGGTTTACTAGCGGGGGGGCCCATAACGAGCAGTACTTC,CAIRFTSGGAHNEQYF,few,TRBJ2-7,TRBV10-3,TRBD2
TGTGCCAGCAGCTTAGGGGCTGGCAGCTCCTACGAGCAGTACTTC,CASSLGAGSSYEQYF,many,TRBJ2-7,TRBV7-6,.
TGTGCCAGCAGCCCTCGGGACCAGTACAATGAGCAGTTCTTC,CASSPRDQYNEQFF,few,TRBJ2-1,TRBV3-1,.
TGTGCCAGCAGATCTAGGGTGGGTGAAAAACTGTTTTTT,CASRSRVGEKLFF,.,TRBJ1-4,TRBV27,.
TGTGCCAGCAGTAGACGAGTGGGAAGCGCAGAGACCCAGTACTTC,CASSRRVGSAETQYF,.,TRBJ2-5,TRBV7-6,.
TGTGCCAGCAGGGCTGGGACAGACACTGAAGCTTTCTTT,CASRAGTDTEAFF,few,TRBJ1-1,TRBV7-9,TRBD1
TGTGCCAGCAGCGAGACAGGGTTCACCGGGGAGCTGTTTTTT,CASSETGFTGELFF,few,TRBJ2-2,TRBV27,TRBD1
TGTGCCAGCAGTGAAGAGGGACAGGGCATTCAGCCCCAGCATTTT,CASSEEGQGIQPQHF,.,TRBJ1-5,TRBV25-1,TRBD1
TGTGCCAGCAGCCCGAACCCCTCCGGACTAGCGGCCCAAGAGACCCAGTACTTC,CASSPNPSGLAAQETQYF,many,TRBJ2-5,TRBV7-6,TRBD2
TGCGCCAGCAGTCGCCTCGAGGGAACTGAAGCTTTCTTT,CASSRLEGTEAFF,.,TRBJ1-1,TRBV10-2,.
TGTGCCAGCAGTTACTCGCTGACAGCTTACGAGCAGTACTTC,CASSYSLTAYEQYF,.,TRBJ2-7,TRBV6-8,.
TGTGCCATCATAAACTTCCGGGACAGGGTGGGCAATGAGCAGTTCTTC,CAIINFRDRVGNEQFF,.,TRBJ2-1,TRBV2,TRBD1
TGTGCCAGCAGCTCAGGCCGGGACAGGGGAACCCCACAGGCCAAAAACATTCAGTACTTC,CASSSGRDRGTPQAKNIQYF,.,TRBJ2-4,TRBV7-9,TRBD1
TGTGCCATCAGTGAGCCGTTCCTAGCGGGGGTTGGCACAGATACGCAGTATTTT,CAISEPFLAGVGTDTQYF,.,TRBJ2-3,TRBV10-3,TRBD2
TGTGCCAGCAGCGTAGCCGGGGACCCCTCGTCCGGGGAGCAGTACTTC,CASSVAGDPSSGEQYF,.,TRBJ2-7,TRBV9,.
TGTGCCAGCAGCAGCTCGGACAGGGGTTACGAGCAGTACTTC,CASSSSDRGYEQYF,.,TRBJ2-7,TRBV7-6,TRBD1
TGTGCCAGCAGCTTGGAGGACAGGGTCCACGAGCAGTACTTC,CASSLEDRVHEQYF,once,TRBJ2-7,TRBV5-5,TRBD1
TGCAGTGCTAGAGAAGCAGGGGCGATTTATAGCAATCAGCCCCAGCATTTT,CSAREAGAIYSNQPQHF,.,TRBJ1-5,TRBV20-1,.